This T cell receptor (beta chain) was sequenced during a study of cytomegalovirus exposure and HLA in healthy donors. In the study overall: Earlier, about 180 million T cells were analyzed, and fewer than 120 million unique TCR beta sequences were found among them. Early on, a data release was issued that held some 85 million unique TCRs from HLA-typed donors.

Findings and limits, study-wide: In an earlier analysis, productive rearrangement rates for most beta V segments clustered near 87% or 30%. The authors later found TCR association rates varying by HLA locus, with DRB1 most and HLA-C fewest.

A multiplex PCR was run with 60 Vbeta primers and 13 Jbeta primers. The protocol was immunoSEQ multiplex PCR, while the TCRdb copy is restricted to in-frame clones and leaves out a portion. The sample lists about 190,000 clones, more than 70% occurring once. Trimming removed 0 bases from V and 8 bases from J; junction bases left unmatched: 12. The CDR3 is made up of 16 amino acids. Germline V lookup: CDR1 LNHDA, CDR2 SQIVND (reference sequence). To note about this clone: The antigen is not known.

The chain couples TRBV19 to TRBJ1-2; 7 nucleotides align to TRBD1. Sample: PBMCs. The sequence was collected from a man aged 40-55 years in good health and CMV-seropositive. The CDR3 nucleotides are TGTGCCAGTAGTATAGACGGGGACAGTCCTTTTGGAGGCTACACCTTC. Amino acids: CASSIDGDSPFGGYTF.